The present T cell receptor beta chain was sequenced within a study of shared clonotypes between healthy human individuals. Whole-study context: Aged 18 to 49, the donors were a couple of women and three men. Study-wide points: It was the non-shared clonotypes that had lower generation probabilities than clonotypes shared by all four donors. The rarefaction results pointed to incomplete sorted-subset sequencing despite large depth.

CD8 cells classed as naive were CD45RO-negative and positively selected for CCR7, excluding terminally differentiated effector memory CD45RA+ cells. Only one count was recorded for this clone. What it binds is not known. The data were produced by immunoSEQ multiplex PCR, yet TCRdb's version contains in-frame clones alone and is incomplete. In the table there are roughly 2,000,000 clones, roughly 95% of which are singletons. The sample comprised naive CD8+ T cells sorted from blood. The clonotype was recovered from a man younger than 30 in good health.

The CDR3 loop is CASSLVWGTEAFF. CDR3 bases: TGTGCCAGCAGCTTGGTTTGGGGTACTGAAGCTTTCTTT. This sequence joins TRBV5-8 and TRBJ1-1; no firm D call. Germline assignment: CDR1 SGHTS and CDR2 YDEGEE. V was trimmed by 0 bases and J by 5 bases, leaving 8 bases between them. The CDR3 is 13 amino acids.